This T cell receptor beta chain was observed in a study of graft-versus-host responses after intestinal transplantation. Data came from immunoSEQ multiplex PCR; TCRdb stores just in-frame clones and leaves some out. Here the sample spans some 76,000 clones, around nine tenths being singletons. Concerning this clone: The antigen remains undetermined.

V lost 0 bases to trimming and J lost 3 bases, with 9 bases between them. The CDR3 length is 15 residues. Germline-derived CDR1 and CDR2 are LNHNV and YYDKDF (reference sequence). Sequences were derived from unstimulated CD8+ T cells sorted from spleen or lymph node cells, sampled before transplant. The TCR comes from a human donor who was the organ donor for an intestinal transplant. The chain uses TRBV15 and TRBJ1-5; D gene uncertain. The CDR3 region is CATSRDKGLNQPQHF. The CDR3 coding sequence is TGTGCCACCAGCAGAGATAAGGGTCTCAATCAGCCCCAGCATTTT. Based on the CDR3 plus reference TRBV15 and TRBJ1-5, the full variable domain is DAMVIQNPRYQVTQFGKPVTLSCSQTLNHNVMYWYQQKSSQAPKLLFHYYDKDFNNEADTPDNFQSRRPNTSFCFLDIRSPGLGDTAMYLCATSRDKGLNQPQHFGDGTRLSIL.